Below are 8 T cell receptor beta chains sequenced from a single sample in a study of blood T cell repertoires in COVID-19. The assay was immunoSEQ multiplex PCR, and TCRdb's table has in-frame clones only and misses some. Among roughly 130,000 clones listed, roughly 84% were seen once. The source material was peripheral blood. These receptors were taken from a man aged 25-45 years with COVID-19, enrolled during active disease.

This clone was seen a few times. V usage is TRBV4-3 and J usage is TRBJ2-6; the D gene is possibly TRBD1 (6 bases). The CDR3 loop spans 16 amino acids. Germline V gives CDR1 LGHNA, CDR2 YSLEER. V was shortened by 2 bases and J by 0 bases, with 8 bases between the two germline ends. CDR3 nucleotide sequence: TGCGCCAGCAGCCAAATCAGGGGCTCTGGGGCCAACGTCCTGACTTTC. It translates to CASSQIRGSGANVLTF.

This clone showed up just a few times. The chain joins TRBV28 to TRBJ1-3; 7 nucleotides line up with TRBD1. The CDR3 has 13 residues. CDR1 is MDHEN, CDR2 SYDVKM, per germline. J lost 2 bases, V lost 8 bases, and 3 bases had no gene match. Here the CDR3 reads CASDRAAGNTIYF. The CDR3 DNA sequence: TGTGCCAGCGACAGGGCCGCTGGAAACACCATATATTTT.

This clone came up a few times. The chain joins TRBV6-5 to TRBJ2-7; TRBD1 agrees at 8 bases. The CDR3 is 13 amino acids. V trimming: 6 bases; J trimming: 7 bases; junction bases outside the gene matches: 8. Germline loops: CDR1 MNHEY, CDR2 SVGAGI. CDR3 DNA: TGTGCCAGCAGCTGGACAGGGTTAAAGGAGCAGTACTTC. Translation: CASSWTGLKEQYF.

The rearrangement links TRBV28 to TRBJ2-1, with 15 bases identical to TRBD2. Germline lookup yields CDR1 MDHEN and CDR2 SYDVKM. This CDR3 region has 19 residues. J lost 8 bases, V lost 0 bases, and 11 bases had no gene match. CDR3 in amino acids: CASSLWSTGTSGRFDEQFF. CDR3 coding DNA: TGTGCCAGCAGTTTATGGTCTACCGGGACTAGCGGGAGGTTTGATGAGCAGTTCTTC. Full variable domain (remainder filled in from reference TRBV28 and TRBJ2-1): DVKVTQSSRYLVKRTGEKVFLECVQDMDHENMFWYRQDPGLGLRLIYFSYDVKMKEKGDIPEGYSVSREKKERFSLILESASTNQTSMYLCASSLWSTGTSGRFDEQFFGPGTRLTVL.

The V gene is TRBV12-3 or TRBV12-4, the J gene TRBJ2-7; possible D gene TRBD1, 6 bases. This CDR3 has 13 residues. V dropped 5 bases and J dropped 3 bases, with 11 bases sitting between them. The CDR3 here is CASSPGQIYEQYF. The CDR3 bases are TGTGCCAGCAGTCCTGGACAGATCTACGAGCAGTACTTC.

The chain couples TRBV10-1 to TRBJ1-5; TRBD1 agrees at 9 bases. CDR3 size: 23 residues. V shed 7 bases and J 0 bases; nucleotides not matched to a gene: 28. Germline CDR1 WNHNN, CDR2 SYGVQD (reference sequence). The CDR3 here is CASTAMGAGTGKKNLYSNQPQHF. As DNA, the CDR3 is TGCGCCAGCACTGCCATGGGGGCCGGGACAGGGAAAAAAAACCTTTATAGCAATCAGCCCCAGCATTTT.

The V gene is TRBV4-1, the J gene TRBJ2-7, with 7 bases lining up with TRBD1. V trimming: 3 bases; J trimming: 5 bases; junction bases outside the gene matches: 1. The CDR3 consists of 12 residues. From germline, CDR1 is MGHRA and CDR2 YSYEKL. The CDR3 bases are TGCGCCAGCAGCCACCAGGGGGACGAGCAGTACTTC. The encoded protein is CASSHQGDEQYF.

The genes are TRBV19 and TRBJ1-2, with unresolved D. V dropped 3 bases and J dropped 0 bases, with 8 bases sitting between them. There are 14 residues in the CDR3. The V gene's germline CDR1 is LNHDA and CDR2 SQIVND (reference sequence). Written as DNA, the CDR3 is TGTGCCAGTAGTATGGGGAGAACTAACTATGGCTACACCTTC. Protein product: CASSMGRTNYGYTF.